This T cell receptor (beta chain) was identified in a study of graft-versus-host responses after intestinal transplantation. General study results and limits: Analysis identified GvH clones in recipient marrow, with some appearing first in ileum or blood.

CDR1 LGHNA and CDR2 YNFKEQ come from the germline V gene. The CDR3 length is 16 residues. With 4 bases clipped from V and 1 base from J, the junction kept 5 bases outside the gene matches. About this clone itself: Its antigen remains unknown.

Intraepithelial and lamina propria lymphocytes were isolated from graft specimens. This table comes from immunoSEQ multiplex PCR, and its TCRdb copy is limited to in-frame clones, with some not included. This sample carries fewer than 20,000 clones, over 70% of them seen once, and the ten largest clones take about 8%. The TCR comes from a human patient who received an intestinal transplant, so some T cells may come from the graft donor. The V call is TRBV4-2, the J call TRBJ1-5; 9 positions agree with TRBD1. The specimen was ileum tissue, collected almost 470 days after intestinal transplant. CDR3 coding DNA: TGTGCCAGCAGCCCGGGACAGGGTAAGAGCAATCAGCCCCAGCATTTT. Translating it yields CASSPGQGKSNQPQHF.